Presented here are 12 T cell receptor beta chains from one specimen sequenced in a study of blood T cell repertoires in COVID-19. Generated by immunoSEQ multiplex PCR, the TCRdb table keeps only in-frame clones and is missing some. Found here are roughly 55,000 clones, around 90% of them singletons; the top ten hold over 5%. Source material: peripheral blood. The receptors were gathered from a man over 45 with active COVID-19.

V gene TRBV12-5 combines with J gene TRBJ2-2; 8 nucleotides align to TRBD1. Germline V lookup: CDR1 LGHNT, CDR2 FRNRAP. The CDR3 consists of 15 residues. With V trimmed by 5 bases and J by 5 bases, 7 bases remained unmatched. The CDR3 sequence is CASGPDREWTGELFF. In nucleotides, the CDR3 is TGTGCTAGTGGTCCGGACAGGGAGTGGACCGGGGAGCTGTTTTTT. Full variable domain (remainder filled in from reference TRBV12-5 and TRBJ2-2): DARVTQTPRHKVTEMGQEVTMRCQPILGHNTVFWYRQTMMQGLELLAYFRNRAPLDDSGMPKDRFSAEMPDATLATLKIQPSEPRDSAVYFCASGPDREWTGELFFGEGSRLTVL.

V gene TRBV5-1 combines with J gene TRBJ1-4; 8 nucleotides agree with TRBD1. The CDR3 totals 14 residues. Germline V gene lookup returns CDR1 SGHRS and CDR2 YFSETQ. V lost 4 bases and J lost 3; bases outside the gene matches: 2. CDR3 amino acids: CASSLTGANEKLFF. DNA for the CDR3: TGCGCCAGCAGCCTGACAGGGGCTAATGAAAAACTGTTTTTT.

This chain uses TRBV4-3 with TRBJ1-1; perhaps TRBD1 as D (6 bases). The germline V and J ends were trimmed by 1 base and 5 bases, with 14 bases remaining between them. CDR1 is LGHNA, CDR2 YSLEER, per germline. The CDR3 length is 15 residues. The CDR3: CASSQGAGGRTEAFF. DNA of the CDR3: TGCGCCAGCAGCCAAGGGGCCGGGGGGCGGACTGAAGCTTTCTTT.

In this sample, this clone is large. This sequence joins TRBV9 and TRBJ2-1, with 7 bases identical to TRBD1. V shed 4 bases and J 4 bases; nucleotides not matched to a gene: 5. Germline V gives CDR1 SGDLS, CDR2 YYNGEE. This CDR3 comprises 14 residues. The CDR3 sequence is CASSFGQEYNEQFF. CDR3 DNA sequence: TGTGCCAGCAGCTTCGGACAGGAGTACAATGAGCAGTTCTTC.

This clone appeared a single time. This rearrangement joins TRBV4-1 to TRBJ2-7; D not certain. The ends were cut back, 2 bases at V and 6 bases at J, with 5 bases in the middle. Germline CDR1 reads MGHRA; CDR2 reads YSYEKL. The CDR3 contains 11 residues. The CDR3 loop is CASSQLGEQYF. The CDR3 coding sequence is TGCGCCAGCAGCCAACTCGGCGAGCAGTACTTC.

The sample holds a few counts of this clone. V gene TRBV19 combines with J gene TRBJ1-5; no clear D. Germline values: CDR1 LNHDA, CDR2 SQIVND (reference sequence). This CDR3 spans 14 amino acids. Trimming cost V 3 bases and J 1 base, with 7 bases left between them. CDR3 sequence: CASSMGGSNQPQHF. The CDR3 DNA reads TGTGCCAGTAGTATGGGAGGCAGCAATCAGCCCCAGCATTTT.

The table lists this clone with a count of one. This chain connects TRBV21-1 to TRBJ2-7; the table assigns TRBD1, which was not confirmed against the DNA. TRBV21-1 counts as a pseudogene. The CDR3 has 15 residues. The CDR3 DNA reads TGTGCCAGCAGGACGAGGAAGACAGGGGGCCGCGAGCAGTACTTC. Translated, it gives CASRTRKTGGREQYF.

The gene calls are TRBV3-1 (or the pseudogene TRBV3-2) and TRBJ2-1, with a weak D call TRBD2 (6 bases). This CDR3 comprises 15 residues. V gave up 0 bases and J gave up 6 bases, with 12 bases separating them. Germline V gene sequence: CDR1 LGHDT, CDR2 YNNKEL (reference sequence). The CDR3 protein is CASSQEEGGRNEQFF. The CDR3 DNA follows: TGTGCCAGCAGCCAAGAGGAGGGTGGGCGCAATGAGCAGTTCTTC.

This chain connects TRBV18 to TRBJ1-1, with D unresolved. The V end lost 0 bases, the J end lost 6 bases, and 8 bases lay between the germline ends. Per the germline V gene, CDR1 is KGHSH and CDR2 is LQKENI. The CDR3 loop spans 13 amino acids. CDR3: CASSPPGRAEAFF. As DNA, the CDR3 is TGTGCCAGCTCACCACCAGGGAGGGCTGAAGCTTTCTTT. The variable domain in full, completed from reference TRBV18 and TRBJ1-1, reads NAGVMQNPRHLVRRRGQEARLRCSPMKGHSHVYWYRQLPEEGLKFMVYLQKENIIDESGMPKERFSAEFPKEGPSILRIQQVVRGDSAAYFCASSPPGRAEAFFGQGTRLTVV.

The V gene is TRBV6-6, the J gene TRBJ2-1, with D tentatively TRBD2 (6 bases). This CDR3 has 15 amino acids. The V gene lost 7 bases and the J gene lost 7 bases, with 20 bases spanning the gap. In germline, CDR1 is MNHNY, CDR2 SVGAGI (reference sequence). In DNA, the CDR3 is TGTGCCAGCAAACTCGGGAGTCGCGGCGAAAATGAGCAGTTCTTC. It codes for CASKLGSRGENEQFF.

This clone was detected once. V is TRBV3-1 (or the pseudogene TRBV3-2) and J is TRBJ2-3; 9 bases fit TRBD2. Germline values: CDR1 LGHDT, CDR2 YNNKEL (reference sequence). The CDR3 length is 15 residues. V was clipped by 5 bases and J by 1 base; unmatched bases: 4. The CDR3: CASSSSGSGTDTQYF. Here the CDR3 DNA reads TGTGCCAGCAGCAGTAGCGGGAGTGGCACAGATACGCAGTATTTT.

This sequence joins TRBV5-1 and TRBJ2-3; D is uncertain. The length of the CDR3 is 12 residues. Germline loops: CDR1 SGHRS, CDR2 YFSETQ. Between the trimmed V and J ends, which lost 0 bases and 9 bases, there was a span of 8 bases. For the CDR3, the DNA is TGCGCCAGCAGCTTGGATGGAGACACGCAGTATTTT. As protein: CASSLDGDTQYF.